Below, 26 T cell receptor beta chains from the same sample are listed, as sequenced in a study of blood T cell repertoires in COVID-19. Measured with immunoSEQ multiplex PCR; TCRdb has only the in-frame clones, and not every one. The sample consists of roughly 15,000 clones, around 88% of them appearing once. Sequencing was carried out using peripheral blood. The receptors derive from a human donor in a cohort sampled during active COVID-19.

The chain has TRBV19 and TRBJ2-6, with D unclear. Between the trimmed V and J ends, which lost 1 base and 4 bases, there was a span of 8 bases. Germline-derived CDR1 and CDR2 are LNHDA and SQIVND (reference sequence). The CDR3 consists of 15 residues. Here the CDR3 DNA reads TGTGCCAGTAGTATAGTGCAGGCCGGGGCCAACGTCCTGACTTTC. The encoded protein is CASSIVQAGANVLTF.

The chain carries TRBV6-5 and TRBJ1-5; 7 bases are a match to TRBD1. Germline values: CDR1 MNHEY, CDR2 SVGAGI. V was clipped by 5 bases and J by 7 bases; unmatched bases: 11. This CDR3 is 15 amino acids long. The CDR3 sequence: CASSIKQGTMQPQHF. CDR3 DNA: TGTGCCAGCAGTATCAAACAGGGGACAATGCAGCCCCAGCATTTT.

The gene calls are TRBV5-1 and TRBJ1-2; a possible D gene is TRBD1 (6 bases). V was trimmed by 5 bases and J by 3 bases, leaving 17 bases between them. CDR3 length: 15 amino acids. Germline V gives CDR1 SGHRS, CDR2 YFSETQ. Written as DNA, the CDR3 is TGCGCCAGCAGGGCCGGGGGGCAGGATTACTATGGCTACACCTTC. Translated: CASRAGGQDYYGYTF.

V usage is TRBV7-2 and J usage is TRBJ2-7, with D perhaps TRBD2 (6 bases). Trimming left V 1 base short and J 2 bases short, with 15 bases between. Germline V gives CDR1 SGHTA, CDR2 FQGNSA. The CDR3 totals 16 residues. This CDR3 is CASSLGGGSLPYEQYF. In DNA form, the CDR3 reads TGTGCCAGCAGCTTAGGTGGGGGGAGCCTTCCCTACGAGCAGTACTTC.

This chain links TRBV6-2 or TRBV6-3 with TRBJ2-7; TRBD2 matches 7 bases. CDR1 MNHEY and CDR2 SVGEGT come from the germline V gene. The J segment lost 3 bases and the V segment lost 6 bases, leaving 14 bases of the junction unmatched. The CDR3 loop spans 16 amino acids. The CDR3 coding sequence is TGTGCCAGCAGCCGCCGGCCGAGCGGGATCTACTACGAGCAGTACTTC. Translated, it gives CASSRRPSGIYYEQYF.

The gene calls are TRBV12-3 or TRBV12-4 and TRBJ2-5; 10 nucleotides align to TRBD2. J lost 4 bases, V lost 8 bases, and 4 bases had no gene match. The CDR3 is made up of 13 amino acids. CDR3 coding DNA: TGTGCCAGCCTAGCGGGAGCGGCAGAGACCCAGTACTTC. Translation gives CASLAGAAETQYF.

V gene TRBV5-3 combines with J gene TRBJ1-3; no definite D call. TRBV5-3 is placed among ORFs of uncertain function. The CDR3 runs to 12 residues. Trimming took 8 bases from V and 8 from J, leaving 14 bases between them. This CDR3 is CASLGGGDTIYF. DNA for the CDR3: TGTGCCAGCCTTGGCGGCGGGGACACCATATATTTT.

Comments on this clone: The sample carries other DNA sequences with the same CDR3. V and J are TRBV5-1 and TRBJ2-2, with 7 bases fitting TRBD1. This CDR3 region has 14 residues. The germline CDR1 and CDR2 sequences are SGHRS and YFSETQ. Trimming cost V 5 bases and J 3 bases; bases outside gene matches: 4. CDR3 DNA: TGCGCCAGCAGTCTTACAGGGGACACCGGGGAGCTGTTTTTT. As protein: CASSLTGDTGELFF.

This chain connects TRBV24-1 to TRBJ2-2, with D tentatively TRBD1 (5 bases). CDR3 length: 12 residues. Looked up from germline, CDR1 is KGHDR and CDR2 is SFDVKD. Trimming cost V 12 bases and J 4 bases, with 11 bases left between them. CDR3 nucleotides: TGTGCCGTCAAAGGGGTCACCGGGGAGCTGTTTTTT. Protein: CAVKGVTGELFF.

This clone was found a few times. The CDR3 nucleotides read TGCGCCAGCAGCCAAGGACTAGAGGGTTATGAGCAGTACTTC. This encodes CASSQGLEGYEQYF. The chain couples TRBV4-1 to TRBJ2-7; D is possibly TRBD2 (6 bases). V was trimmed by 1 base and J by 7 bases, leaving 14 bases between them. Germline V gene lookup returns CDR1 MGHRA and CDR2 YSYEKL. This CDR3 spans 14 amino acids.

The chain is built from TRBV2 and TRBJ1-1; 8 bases match TRBD1. This CDR3 comprises 13 residues. Germline V gene data show CDR1 as SNHLY and CDR2 as FYNNEI. J gave up 8 bases and V 5 bases, and 7 bases lay outside the gene matches. The CDR3 bases are TGTGCCAGCAGTAACGTTCCAGGGGGCGAAGCTTTCTTT. Protein: CASSNVPGGEAFF. The full variable domain, in which reference TRBV2 and TRBJ1-1 provide the parts outside the CDR3, is EPEVTQTPSHQVTQMGQEVILRCVPISNHLYFYWYRQILGQKVEFLVSFYNNEISEKSEIFDDQFSVERPDGSNFTLKIRSTKLEDSAMYFCASSNVPGGEAFFGQGTRLTVV.

The V call is TRBV11-3, the J call TRBJ2-5, with D possibly matching TRBD2 (6 bases). Germline V CDR1 and CDR2: SGHNT, YENEEA. The CDR3 has 15 residues. V lost 6 bases and J 7 bases, leaving 21 bases between the germline ends. CDR3 in amino acids: CASSTGTHHGGTQYF. As DNA, the CDR3 is TGTGCCAGCAGTACCGGGACTCATCACGGGGGGACCCAGTACTTC.

This sequence joins TRBV5-1 and TRBJ2-2; the match to TRBD2 covers 7 bases. CDR3 length equals 16 residues. Germline assignment: CDR1 SGHRS and CDR2 YFSETQ. V lost 4 bases to trimming and J lost 0 bases; unmatched junction nucleotides: 6. The CDR3 DNA sequence: TGCGCCAGCAGCATCGCGGGAGCTACGAACACCGGGGAGCTGTTTTTT. Translated, it gives CASSIAGATNTGELFF.

The chain combines TRBV30 with TRBJ1-5; perhaps TRBD1 as D (6 bases). Trimming left V 3 bases short and J 0 bases short, with 9 bases between. The CDR3 consists of 14 residues. From germline, CDR1 is GTSNPN and CDR2 SVGIG (reference sequence). The CDR3 is CAWSTGTSNQPQHF. The CDR3 bases are TGTGCCTGGAGCACAGGGACTAGCAATCAGCCCCAGCATTTT.

In its sample, this clone was seen once. The chain carries TRBV28 and TRBJ2-1, with 9 positions matching TRBD2. Trimming cost V 5 bases and J 2 bases; bases outside gene matches: 19. This CDR3 contains 20 residues. From germline, CDR1 is MDHEN and CDR2 SYDVKM. The CDR3 nucleotides read TGTGCCAGCAGTCCCACCCCGGGACTAGCTCCGCAGGGGGCCTACAATGAGCAGTTCTTC. Amino acid sequence: CASSPTPGLAPQGAYNEQFF.

This clone showed up just once. The chain combines TRBV4-1 with TRBJ2-7; 10 nucleotides agree with TRBD1. V dropped 5 bases and J dropped 3; count of bases not matched to a gene: 4. The CDR3 length is 14 residues. Looked up from germline, CDR1 is MGHRA and CDR2 is YSYEKL. Here the CDR3 DNA reads TGCGCCAGCAGCGTCCGGGACAGGGGCTACGAGCAGTACTTC. This sequence encodes CASSVRDRGYEQYF.

V and J are TRBV21-1 and TRBJ1-5. TRBV21-1 is listed as a pseudogene. This CDR3 has 22 amino acids. CDR3 region: CASSNCPGNSPPTGWGGQPQHF. CDR3 DNA sequence: TGTGCCAGCAGCAATTGTCCGGGGAACTCACCCCCAACAGGATGGGGGGGTCAGCCCCAGCATTTT.

CDR3 sequence: CASSQVAGAGEQYF. The CDR3 coding sequence is TGTGCCAGCAGCCAAGTCGCGGGAGCGGGTGAGCAGTACTTC. V usage is TRBV14 and J usage is TRBJ2-7, with 7 bases fitting TRBD2. CDR1 and CDR2 from the germline V gene are SGHDN and FVKESK. The J segment lost 7 bases and the V segment lost 1 base, leaving 7 bases of the junction unmatched. The CDR3 sequence is 14 residues long. The full variable domain, rest sourced from reference TRBV14 and TRBJ2-7, is EAGVTQFPSHSVIEKGQTVTLRCDPISGHDNLYWYRRVMGKEIKFLLHFVKESKQDESGMPNNRFLAERTGGTYSTLKVQPAELEDSGVYFCASSQVAGAGEQYFGPGTRLTVT.

The table lists this clone with a count of one. The chain links TRBV10-3 to TRBJ2-7; D is unclear. V was pared by 8 bases and J by 4 bases, with 9 bases between. CDR1 is ENHRY, CDR2 SYGVKD, per germline. The CDR3 runs 11 residues. DNA for the CDR3: TGTGCCATCGGTGCAGATTACGAGCAGTACTTC. Translating gives CAIGADYEQYF.

The chain links TRBV6-5 to TRBJ1-5; tentatively, D is TRBD1 (6 bases). The germline V and J ends were trimmed by 7 bases and 7 bases, with 14 bases remaining between them. The CDR3 covers 13 residues. Germline loops: CDR1 MNHEY, CDR2 SVGAGI. The CDR3 region is CASKGEGGQPQHF. CDR3 DNA: TGTGCCAGCAAGGGAGAGGGGGGGCAGCCCCAGCATTTT.

This chain uses TRBV27 with TRBJ2-3, with 8 bases identical to TRBD1. CDR3 size: 16 residues. The V gene end was trimmed by 7 bases and the J gene end by 1 base; junction bases not matched to a gene: 10. Germline CDR1 MNHEY, CDR2 SMNVEV (reference sequence). CDR3 sequence: CASNLGKDRGTDTQYF. The CDR3 DNA follows: TGTGCCAGCAATCTAGGAAAGGACAGGGGCACAGATACGCAGTATTTT.

The rearrangement joins TRBV11-2 to TRBJ2-1; maybe TRBD2 (6 bases). Germline CDR1 is SGHAT and CDR2 is FQNNGV. V was cut by 3 bases and J by 8 bases, with 14 bases left in between. The CDR3 length is 14 residues. This CDR3 is CASSFVPGLDEQFF. CDR3 nucleotide sequence: TGTGCCAGCAGCTTCGTCCCGGGACTGGATGAGCAGTTCTTC. Variable domain in full (rest from reference TRBV11-2 and TRBJ2-1): EAGVAQSPRYKIIEKRQSVAFWCNPISGHATLYWYQQILGQGPKLLIQFQNNGVVDDSQLPKDRFSAERLKGVDSTLKIQPAKLEDSAVYLCASSFVPGLDEQFFGPGTRLTVL.

This clone was recorded once. The rearrangement joins TRBV27 to TRBJ1-6; tentative D call: TRBD1 (6 bases). This CDR3 has 14 residues. The V end lost 3 bases, the J end lost 10 bases, and 13 bases lay between the germline ends. Germline CDR1 MNHEY, CDR2 SMNVEV (reference sequence). CDR3 sequence reads: CASSFGQGTSPLHF. The CDR3 DNA sequence: TGTGCCAGCAGTTTCGGGCAGGGGACCTCACCCCTCCACTTT.

V gene TRBV6-5 combines with J gene TRBJ2-7; D gene unclear. The germline V gene has CDR1 MNHEY and CDR2 SVGAGI. V shed 6 bases and J shed 7 bases, with 13 bases lying between them. The CDR3 loop spans 12 amino acids. This CDR3 reads CASRVAVEEQYF. The CDR3 coding sequence is TGTGCCAGCAGGGTCGCGGTCGAAGAGCAGTACTTC.

The chain recombines TRBV11-3 with TRBJ2-2; perhaps TRBD2 as D (7 bases). V was trimmed by 3 bases and J by 6 bases, leaving 11 bases between them. CDR1 SGHNT and CDR2 YENEEA come from the germline V gene. CDR3 length: 14 amino acids. CDR3 bases: TGTGCCAGCAGCTTTAGAGGGGGGGCCGGGGAGCTGTTTTTT. Translated, it gives CASSFRGGAGELFF. Looking up the rest from reference TRBV11-3 and TRBJ2-2 gives the full variable domain: EAGVVQSPRYKIIEKKQPVAFWCNPISGHNTLYWYLQNLGQGPELLIRYENEEAVDDSQLPKDRFSAERLKGVDSTLKIQPAELGDSAVYLCASSFRGGAGELFFGEGSRLTVL.

V and J are TRBV3-1 (or the pseudogene TRBV3-2) and TRBJ1-6, with D unclear. CDR1 is LGHDT, CDR2 YNNKEL, per germline (reference sequence). Trimming took 4 bases from V and 10 from J, leaving 14 bases between them. This CDR3 has 14 amino acids. The DNA for the CDR3 is TGTGCCAGCAGCCCCGGTGTCCCGGGGTCACCCCTCCACTTT. Translated, it gives CASSPGVPGSPLHF.